Sequencing of this TCR beta chain was carried out in a study of T cells in pancreatic ductal adenocarcinoma. Libraries were prepared by immunoSEQ multiplex PCR; TCRdb keeps only in-frame clonotypes and omits some of them. The table includes around 100,000 clones, 90% to 95% detected once. Study-wide points: Tumors hold more CD45RO+ effector T cells, which may bias toward lower diversity. Tumor samples had fewer productive templates and approximately 8-fold fewer unique clonotypes than blood. Mean clonality was roughly 0.1 in tumors and approximately 0.072 in blood, not significantly different. Results skew toward the minority of patients with early-stage disease.

After removal of 5 bases from V and 9 bases from J, the junction contained 10 bases not matched to a gene. CDR3 length equals 14 residues. The germline V gene has CDR1 MNHNY and CDR2 SVGAGI (reference sequence). The selected patients with pancreatic ductal adenocarcinoma had surgery but no neoadjuvant therapy. This clone was recorded only once. Its target is not known. The receptor's source is a human donor with pancreatic ductal adenocarcinoma. The chain carries TRBV6-6 and TRBJ2-1, with 7 positions matching TRBD2. Sequencing was done on a sample of PBMCs. The CDR3 is CASSRLADGGEQFF. CDR3 coding DNA: TGTGCCAGCAGTAGACTAGCCGATGGTGGTGAGCAGTTCTTC.